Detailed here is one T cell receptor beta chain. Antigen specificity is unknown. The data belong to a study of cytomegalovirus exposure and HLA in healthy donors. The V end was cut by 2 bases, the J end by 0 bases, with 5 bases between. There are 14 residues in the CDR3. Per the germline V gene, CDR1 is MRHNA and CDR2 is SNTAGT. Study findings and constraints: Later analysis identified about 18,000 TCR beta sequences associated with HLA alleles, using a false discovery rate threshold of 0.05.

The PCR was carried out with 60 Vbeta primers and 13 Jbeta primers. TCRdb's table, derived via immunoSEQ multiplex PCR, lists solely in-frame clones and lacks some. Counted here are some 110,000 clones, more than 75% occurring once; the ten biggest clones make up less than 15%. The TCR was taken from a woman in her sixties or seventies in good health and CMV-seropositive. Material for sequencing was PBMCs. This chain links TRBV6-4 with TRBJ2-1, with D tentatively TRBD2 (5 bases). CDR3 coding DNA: TGTGCCAGCAGTGACGGGAGCTCCTACAATGAGCAGTTCTTC. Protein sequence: CASSDGSSYNEQFF.